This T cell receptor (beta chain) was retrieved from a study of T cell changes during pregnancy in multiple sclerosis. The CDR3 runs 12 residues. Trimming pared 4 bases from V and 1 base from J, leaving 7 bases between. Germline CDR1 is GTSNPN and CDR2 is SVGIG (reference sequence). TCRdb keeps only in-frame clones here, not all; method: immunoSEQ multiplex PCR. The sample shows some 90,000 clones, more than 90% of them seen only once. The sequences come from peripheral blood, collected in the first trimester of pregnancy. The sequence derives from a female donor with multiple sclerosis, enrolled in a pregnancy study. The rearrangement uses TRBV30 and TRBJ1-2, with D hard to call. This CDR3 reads CAWTLLNYGYTF. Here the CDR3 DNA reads TGTGCCTGGACACTGCTTAACTATGGCTACACCTTC.